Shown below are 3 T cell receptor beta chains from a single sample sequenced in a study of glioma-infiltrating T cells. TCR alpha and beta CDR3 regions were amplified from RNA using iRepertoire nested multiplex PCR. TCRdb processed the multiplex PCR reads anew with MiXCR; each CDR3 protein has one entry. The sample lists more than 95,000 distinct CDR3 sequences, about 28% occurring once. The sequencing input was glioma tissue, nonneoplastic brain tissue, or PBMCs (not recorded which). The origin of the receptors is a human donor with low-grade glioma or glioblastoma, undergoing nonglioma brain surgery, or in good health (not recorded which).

The CDR3 DNA follows: TGTGCCACCAGCGGCAACAGGGGGTTTAATGAAAAACTGTTTTTT. It encodes CATSGNRGFNEKLFF. V usage is TRBV15 and J usage is TRBJ1-4, with 8 bases fitting TRBD1. This CDR3 spans 15 amino acids. V lost 5 bases to trimming and J lost 4 bases; unmatched junction nucleotides: 6. The germline V gene has CDR1 LNHNV and CDR2 YYDKDF (reference sequence).

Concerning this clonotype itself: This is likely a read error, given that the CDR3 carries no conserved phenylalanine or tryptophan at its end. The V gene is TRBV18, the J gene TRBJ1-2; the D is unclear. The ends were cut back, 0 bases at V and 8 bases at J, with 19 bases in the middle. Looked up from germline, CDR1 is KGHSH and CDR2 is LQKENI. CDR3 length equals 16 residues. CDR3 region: CASSPPSVGGHGGYTL. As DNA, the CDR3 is TGTGCCAGCTCACCACCTTCAGTCGGCGGCCATGGAGGCTACACCTTA.

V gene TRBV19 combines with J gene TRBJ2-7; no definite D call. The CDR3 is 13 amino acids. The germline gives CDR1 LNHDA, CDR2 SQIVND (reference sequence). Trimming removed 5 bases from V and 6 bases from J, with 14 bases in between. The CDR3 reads CASSPRNYGEQYF. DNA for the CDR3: TGTGCCAGTAGTCCGAGGAACTACGGCGAGCAGTACTTC.